These T cell receptor beta chains were read from a single sample in a study of high-grade serous ovarian cancer treatment subgroups. TCRdb's table, derived via immunoSEQ multiplex PCR, lists solely in-frame clones and lacks some. The sample holds some 4,400 clones, around 70% seen once. The sequencing input was tumor tissue. The origin of the receptors is a human donor with high-grade serous ovarian cancer. The CDR3 runs from the conserved cysteine through the conserved F or W. Each record gives: D gene, V gene, clone size, J gene, CDR3 DNA, CDR3 protein. D genes are given only for firm matches. The size field is filled for only some rows; it gives once, few, many or a size class.

d_call: -
v_call: TRBV7-6
clone_size: once
j_call: TRBJ2-6
cdr3_nt: TGTGCCAGCAGCTCCACTAGCTCTGGGGCCAACGTCCTGACTTTC
cdr3_aa: CASSSTSSGANVLTF

d_call: -
v_call: TRBV30
clone_size: -
j_call: TRBJ2-3
cdr3_nt: TGTGCCTGGAGCCCTCTCGGCGGTGATACGCAGTATTTT
cdr3_aa: CAWSPLGGDTQYF

d_call: -
v_call: TRBV19
clone_size: few
j_call: TRBJ1-1
cdr3_nt: TGTGCCAGCCGGGACACCCCTCGGGTGGACACTGAAGCTTTCTTT
cdr3_aa: CASRDTPRVDTEAFF

d_call: TRBD1
v_call: TRBV5-5
clone_size: -
j_call: TRBJ1-6
cdr3_nt: TGTGCCAGCAGCTACTACCGACAGGGTCGATCACCCCTCCACTTT
cdr3_aa: CASSYYRQGRSPLHF

d_call: TRBD1
v_call: TRBV6-1
clone_size: -
j_call: TRBJ1-1
cdr3_nt: TGTGCCAGCAGGAGGGACAGGGACTTTAACACTGAAGCTTTCTTT
cdr3_aa: CASRRDRDFNTEAFF

d_call: TRBD1
v_call: TRBV6-1
clone_size: -
j_call: TRBJ2-2
cdr3_nt: TGTGCCAGCAGTGAAGGACCAGGGGGACACACCGGGGAGCTGTTTTTT
cdr3_aa: CASSEGPGGHTGELFF

d_call: -
v_call: TRBV7-7
clone_size: once
j_call: TRBJ2-3
cdr3_nt: TGTGCCAGCAGCTTAGGGCTAGCTAGCACAGATACGCAGTATTTT
cdr3_aa: CASSLGLASTDTQYF

d_call: -
v_call: TRBV5-4
clone_size: -
j_call: TRBJ1-1
cdr3_nt: TGTGCCAGCAGCTTGGAGGTGGCTACCGAAGCTTTCTTT
cdr3_aa: CASSLEVATEAFF

d_call: TRBD1
v_call: TRBV4-2
clone_size: -
j_call: TRBJ2-7
cdr3_nt: TGTGCCAGCAGCCAAAGCCCCGGGGACAGGGTATCCTACGAGCAGTACTTC
cdr3_aa: CASSQSPGDRVSYEQYF

d_call: TRBD1
v_call: TRBV7-8
clone_size: medium-sized
j_call: TRBJ1-2
cdr3_nt: TGTGCCAGCAGCGACCGGGACAGGCAACTATTTGGCTACACCTTC
cdr3_aa: CASSDRDRQLFGYTF

d_call: -
v_call: TRBV9
clone_size: -
j_call: TRBJ1-1
cdr3_nt: TGTGCCAGCAGCGTAGGAGGAAGGACTGAAGCTTTCTTT
cdr3_aa: CASSVGGRTEAFF

d_call: TRBD1
v_call: TRBV28
clone_size: few
j_call: TRBJ2-3
cdr3_nt: TGTGCCACCACCTCGCTCGACAGGGGTACAGATACGCAGTATTTT
cdr3_aa: CATTSLDRGTDTQYF

d_call: -
v_call: TRBV30
clone_size: few
j_call: TRBJ1-1
cdr3_nt: TGTGCCTGGAGTGTACTAGGGGGGGCTGAAGCTTTCTTT
cdr3_aa: CAWSVLGGAEAFF

d_call: TRBD1
v_call: TRBV29-1
clone_size: -
j_call: TRBJ1-1
cdr3_nt: TGCAGCGTTGCACAGGGGGCCTCTGAAGCTTTCTTT
cdr3_aa: CSVAQGASEAFF

d_call: -
v_call: TRBV6-5
clone_size: -
j_call: TRBJ1-4
cdr3_nt: TGTGCCAGCAGGGGGACAACTAATGAAAAACTGTTTTTT
cdr3_aa: CASRGTTNEKLFF

d_call: TRBD1
v_call: TRBV7-6
clone_size: -
j_call: TRBJ1-2
cdr3_nt: TGTGCCAGCAGCTATGGAACAGGGGGCTATGGCTACACCTTC
cdr3_aa: CASSYGTGGYGYTF

d_call: -
v_call: TRBV6-5
clone_size: -
j_call: TRBJ2-5
cdr3_nt: TGTGCCAGCAGTCCGATGGGGGGAGGTCGGACCCAGTACTTC
cdr3_aa: CASSPMGGGRTQYF